These 23 T cell receptor beta chains originate from one sample sequenced in a study of blood T cell repertoires in COVID-19. Here immunoSEQ multiplex PCR was the method, and the copy in TCRdb shows in-frame clones only, minus some. This table holds around 60,000 clones, roughly 90% found once. The material sequenced was peripheral blood. The receptors stem from a woman aged 55-70 years with active COVID-19.

This clone was found a few times. V usage is TRBV21-1 and J usage is TRBJ1-6; the table gives TRBD1 as D, unverified against the DNA. TRBV21-1 constitutes a pseudogene. The CDR3 has 14 amino acids. CDR3 bases: TGTGCCAGCAGCAAGGGTTCAGGGGGTTCACCCCTCCACTTT. Encoded protein: CASSKGSGGSPLHF.

The genes are TRBV30 and TRBJ1-6, with 7 nucleotides matching TRBD1. This CDR3 contains 16 residues. The V gene end was trimmed by 8 bases and the J gene end by 10 bases; junction bases not matched to a gene: 20. Germline V gene lookup returns CDR1 GTSNPN and CDR2 SVGIG (reference sequence). The CDR3 protein is CATNSGEGANGSPLHF. Written as DNA, the CDR3 is TGTGCCACAAACAGCGGCGAGGGGGCTAATGGATCACCCCTCCACTTT.

The chain links TRBV27 to TRBJ2-2; D is ambiguous. There are 15 residues in the CDR3. Trimming cost V 6 bases and J 4 bases, with 15 bases left between them. Germline-derived CDR1 and CDR2 are MNHEY and SMNVEV (reference sequence). CDR3 DNA sequence: TGTGCCAGCAGAAACGCCGTGGCCAGCACCGGGGAGCTGTTTTTT. Its protein product is CASRNAVASTGELFF.

The V and J genes are TRBV6-5 and TRBJ2-3; D ambiguous. Deletions cut 8 bases from V and 0 bases from J, with 9 bases between. There are 13 residues in the CDR3. CDR1 MNHEY and CDR2 SVGAGI come from the germline V gene. The CDR3 sequence is CASLGRSTDTQYF. CDR3 bases: TGTGCCAGCTTGGGCAGGAGCACAGATACGCAGTATTTT.

The chain links TRBV6-6 to TRBJ1-1; D may be TRBD1 (5 bases). The V end was cut by 6 bases, the J end by 6 bases, with 14 bases between. Germline values: CDR1 MNHNY, CDR2 SVGAGI (reference sequence). The CDR3 is 13 residues long. The CDR3 reads CASRPRGGAEAFF. CDR3 bases: TGTGCCAGCAGGCCCCGGGGGGGTGCTGAAGCTTTCTTT.

CDR3 protein: CASSQELGLGEAFF. CDR3 in DNA: TGCGCCAGCAGCCAAGAGTTGGGGCTTGGTGAAGCTTTCTTT. The chain combines TRBV4-3 with TRBJ1-1; the D gene is possibly TRBD1 (5 bases). This CDR3 region has 14 residues. V lost 0 bases and J 7 bases, leaving 12 bases between the germline ends. CDR1 and CDR2 from the germline V gene are LGHNA and YSLEER.

The V gene is TRBV7-6, the J gene TRBJ1-3; TRBD1 matches 8 bases. Germline V lookup: CDR1 SGHVS, CDR2 FNYEAQ. This CDR3 comprises 16 residues. V trimming: 5 bases; J trimming: 3 bases; junction bases outside the gene matches: 9. In DNA form, the CDR3 reads TGTGCCAGCAGCCTCACACACAGGGGGAGTGGAAACACCATATATTTT. Translated, it gives CASSLTHRGSGNTIYF.

The chain recombines TRBV7-3 with TRBJ2-7, with D possibly matching TRBD2 (6 bases). V gave up 4 bases and J gave up 3 bases, with 7 bases separating them. In germline, CDR1 is SGHTA, CDR2 FQGTGA. The CDR3 is 12 amino acids. The CDR3 loop reads CASSSRGYEQYF. The DNA of the CDR3 is TGTGCCAGCAGCTCGCGGGGCTACGAGCAGTACTTC.

The CDR3, as DNA: TGTGCCAGTATCTCCTCCGGGTCTCATGAGCAGTTCTTC. It encodes CASISSGSHEQFF. This chain connects TRBV19 to TRBJ2-1; D gene ambiguous. Germline CDR1 reads LNHDA; CDR2 reads SQIVND (reference sequence). CDR3 length: 13 amino acids. The V end was cut by 7 bases, the J end by 8 bases, with 15 bases between. The full variable domain, with the rest looked up from reference TRBV19 and TRBJ2-1, is DGGITQSPKYLFRKEGQNVTLSCEQNLNHDAMYWYRQDPGQGLRLIYYSQIVNDFQKGDIAEGYSVSREKKESFPLTVTSAQKNPTAFYLCASISSGSHEQFFGPGTRLTVL.

This rearrangement joins TRBV20-1 to TRBJ1-3, with no clear D. V was cut by 5 bases and J by 4 bases, with 6 bases left in between. This CDR3 has 11 residues. From germline, CDR1 is DFQATT and CDR2 SNEGSKA (reference sequence). The CDR3 region has the DNA TGCAGTGCTCTTCTAGGAAACACCATATATTTT. Encoded protein: CSALLGNTIYF.

The gene calls are TRBV10-1 and TRBJ2-3, with D uncertain. Germline V CDR1 and CDR2: WNHNN, SYGVQD (reference sequence). Trimming cost V 6 bases and J 0 bases, with 13 bases left between them. The CDR3 totals 15 residues. The CDR3 region is CASSERARSTDTQYF. CDR3 nucleotide sequence: TGCGCCAGCAGCGAACGAGCCCGGAGCACAGATACGCAGTATTTT.

V and J are TRBV19 and TRBJ1-6, with unresolved D. The CDR3 spans 13 residues. Germline V gene data show CDR1 as LNHDA and CDR2 as SQIVND (reference sequence). The V gene lost 6 bases and the J gene lost 7 bases, with 10 bases spanning the gap. Here the CDR3 reads CASRRGLNSPLHF. The CDR3 region has the DNA TGTGCCAGTAGGCGGGGATTGAATTCACCCCTCCACTTT.

The chain has TRBV28 and TRBJ2-1; 8 bases line up with TRBD2. The CDR3 is made up of 17 amino acids. In germline, CDR1 is MDHEN, CDR2 SYDVKM. The trim removed 6 bases at V and 6 bases at J, leaving 16 bases unmatched. The CDR3 sequence: CASSPVPGLGALNEQFF. CDR3 sequence (DNA): TGTGCCAGCAGCCCGGTACCGGGACTAGGAGCCCTCAATGAGCAGTTCTTC.

This rearrangement joins TRBV15 to TRBJ1-2; D is undetermined. This CDR3 spans 15 amino acids. V gave up 0 bases and J gave up 10 bases, with 18 bases separating them. Germline CDR1 LNHNV, CDR2 YYDKDF (reference sequence). In nucleotides, the CDR3 is TGTGCCACCAGCAGAGAAGGGCTCGGGAGGGTCGACTACACCTTC. Protein: CATSREGLGRVDYTF. Complete variable domain (other parts from reference TRBV15 and TRBJ1-2): DAMVIQNPRYQVTQFGKPVTLSCSQTLNHNVMYWYQQKSSQAPKLLFHYYDKDFNNEADTPDNFQSRRPNTSFCFLDIRSPGLGDTAMYLCATSREGLGRVDYTFGSGTRLTVV.

The chain's CDR3 is CASSPTGPGEKLFF. CDR3 nucleotide sequence: TGTGCCAGCAGCCCGACAGGCCCGGGGGAAAAACTGTTTTTT. V and J are TRBV4-2 and TRBJ1-4, with D tentatively TRBD1 (6 bases). Trimming took off 4 bases at V and 8 bases at J, with 14 bases between the two ends. Germline assignment: CDR1 LGHNA and CDR2 YNFKEQ. This CDR3 is built from 14 residues.

The chain has TRBV7-2 and TRBJ1-5; D gene unclear. Between the trimmed V and J ends, which lost 1 base and 0 bases, there was a span of 13 bases. The germline V gene encodes CDR1 SGHTA and CDR2 FQGNSA. The CDR3 totals 17 residues. The CDR3 spells CASSLGWSPYSNQPQHF. CDR3 nucleotides: TGTGCCAGCAGCTTAGGCTGGAGTCCGTATAGCAATCAGCCCCAGCATTTT. Full variable domain (missing parts from reference TRBV7-2 and TRBJ1-5): GAGVSQSPSNKVTEKGKDVELRCDPISGHTALYWYRQSLGQGLEFLIYFQGNSAPDKSGLPSDRFSAERTGGSVSTLTIQRTQQEDSAVYLCASSLGWSPYSNQPQHFGDGTRLSIL.

The genes are TRBV10-3 and TRBJ2-5, with 7 nucleotides matching TRBD2. CDR1 is ENHRY and CDR2 is SYGVKD in the germline V gene. V shed 8 bases and J 3 bases; nucleotides not matched to a gene: 12. The CDR3 has 15 amino acids. The CDR3 protein is CAISGSLAGEETQYF. The DNA for the CDR3 is TGTGCCATCTCGGGCAGTCTGGCGGGGGAAGAGACCCAGTACTTC.

This clone was seen once. The chain joins TRBV2 to TRBJ1-2, with 7 bases lining up with TRBD1. Per the germline V gene, CDR1 is SNHLY and CDR2 is FYNNEI. V lost 6 bases, J lost 0 bases, and 13 bases stayed unmatched. CDR3 length: 17 amino acids. The CDR3 loop is CASRVQGVVLANYGYTF. As DNA, the CDR3 is TGTGCCAGCAGGGTCCAGGGGGTGGTTTTGGCTAACTATGGCTACACCTTC.

The chain joins TRBV6-5 to TRBJ2-7; 7 bases fit TRBD1. Germline CDR1 is MNHEY and CDR2 is SVGAGI. V dropped 7 bases and J dropped 1; count of bases not matched to a gene: 7. The length of the CDR3 is 14 residues. CDR3 sequence: CASTERDRSYEQYF. In nucleotides, the CDR3 is TGTGCCAGCACCGAAAGGGACAGATCCTACGAGCAGTACTTC.

This chain connects TRBV6-5 to TRBJ1-2, with TRBD1 as a possible D gene (6 bases). V was cut by 11 bases and J by 0 bases, with 16 bases left in between. The CDR3 totals 14 residues. From germline, CDR1 is MNHEY and CDR2 SVGAGI. CDR3 DNA sequence: TGTGCCGCTAAGGGGGGGACAACTAACTATGGCTACACCTTC. Translated: CAAKGGTTNYGYTF.

The chain has TRBV7-9 and TRBJ1-1; 9 nucleotides match TRBD1. The trim removed 5 bases at V and 0 bases at J, leaving 7 bases unmatched. The CDR3 covers 16 residues. Per the germline V gene, CDR1 is SEHNR and CDR2 is FQNEAQ (reference sequence). CDR3 loop: CASSPRTGAMNTEAFF. The CDR3 region has the DNA TGTGCCAGCAGCCCGAGGACAGGGGCTATGAACACTGAAGCTTTCTTT.

This chain connects TRBV5-4 to TRBJ1-1; 7 bases map to TRBD1. Trimming took 0 bases from V and 0 from J; bases not matched to a gene: 8. In germline, CDR1 is SGHNT, CDR2 YYREEE (reference sequence). The CDR3 length is 17 residues. CDR3 residues: CASSLVRGRYMNTEAFF. The CDR3, as DNA: TGTGCCAGCAGCTTGGTTAGGGGGCGATACATGAACACTGAAGCTTTCTTT. Variable domain in full (rest from reference TRBV5-4 and TRBJ1-1): ETGVTQSPTHLIKTRGQQVTLRCSSQSGHNTVSWYQQALGQGPQFIFQYYREEENGRGNFPPRFSGLQFPNYSSELNVNALELDDSALYLCASSLVRGRYMNTEAFFGQGTRLTVV.

The rearrangement joins TRBV4-1 to TRBJ1-3; D ambiguous. Trimming took 3 bases from V and 4 from J, leaving 13 bases between them. Looked up from germline, CDR1 is MGHRA and CDR2 is YSYEKL. CDR3 size: 15 residues. The CDR3 sequence is CASSQPSAAGNTIYF. The CDR3 DNA reads as TGCGCCAGCAGCCAGCCGTCGGCGGCAGGAAACACCATATATTTT.